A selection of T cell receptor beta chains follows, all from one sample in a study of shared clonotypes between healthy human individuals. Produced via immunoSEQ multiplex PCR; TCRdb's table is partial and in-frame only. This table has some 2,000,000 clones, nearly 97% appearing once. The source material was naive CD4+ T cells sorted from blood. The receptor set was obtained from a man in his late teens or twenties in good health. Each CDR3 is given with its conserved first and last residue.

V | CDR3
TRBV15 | CATSRELQGASYEQYF
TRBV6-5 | CASSYSGTDPLGYTF
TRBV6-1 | CASSEGYGYTF
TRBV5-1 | CASSPRLDTYTDTQYF
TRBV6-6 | CASSLGAGSPLHF
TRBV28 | CASSLGGTVSNQPQHF
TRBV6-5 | CASSYLGAANEKLFF
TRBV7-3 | CASRWRNTIYF
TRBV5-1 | CASSLERGGIVEQYF
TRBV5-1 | CASSYRGPEDYEQYF
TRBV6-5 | CASSYATSGSTDTQYF
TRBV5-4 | CASSPTISHTQYF
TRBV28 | CASSPIGGQVYNEQFF
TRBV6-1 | CASDSGGTYNEQFF
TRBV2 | CASSTGGLPYGYTF
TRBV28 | CASIGQYNSPLHF
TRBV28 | CASTPPGQQNQPQHF
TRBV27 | CASSSGQFNSPLHF
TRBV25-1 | CASSPDRNLITEAFF
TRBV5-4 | CASSFTGSTDTQYF
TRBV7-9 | CASSHWTVPQETQYF
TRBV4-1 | CASRGASNYGYTF
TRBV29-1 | CSVDWVGTEAFF
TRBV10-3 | CAISSGGYGYTF
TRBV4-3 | CASSQELAEPRDTQYF
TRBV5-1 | CASSWGSGPSTDTQYF
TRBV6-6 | CATTVPGIDNSPLHF
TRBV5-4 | CASSLGTGGWMGNSPLHF
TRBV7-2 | CASSFRGVLYEQYF
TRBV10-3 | CAITPGTAYGYTF
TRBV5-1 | CASSLETANYGYTF